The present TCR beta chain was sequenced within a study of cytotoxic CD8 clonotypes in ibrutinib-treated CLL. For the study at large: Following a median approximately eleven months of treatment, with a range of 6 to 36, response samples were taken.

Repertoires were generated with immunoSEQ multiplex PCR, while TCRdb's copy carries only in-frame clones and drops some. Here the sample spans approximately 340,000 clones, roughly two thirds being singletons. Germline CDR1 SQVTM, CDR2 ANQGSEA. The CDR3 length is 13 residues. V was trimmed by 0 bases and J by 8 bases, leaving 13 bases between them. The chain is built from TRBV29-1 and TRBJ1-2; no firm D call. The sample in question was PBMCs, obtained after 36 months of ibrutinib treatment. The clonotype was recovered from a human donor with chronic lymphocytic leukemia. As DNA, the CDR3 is TGCAGCGTTGAAGATCCGAACTTTTGGGGCTACACCTTC. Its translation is CSVEDPNFWGYTF.